This passage covers 17 T cell receptor beta chains from one sample sequenced in a study of CD8 T cells in Susac syndrome. Random hexamers were used to reverse transcribe the RNA input (about 0.45 to 1 ug). Via MiXCR, TCRdb re-called the immunoSEQ multiplex PCR reads, giving one row per CDR3 protein. The sample consists of roughly 200,000 distinct CDR3 sequences, around 95% of them appearing once. The sequenced sample consisted of CD4+ T cells from PBMCs. These receptors were taken from a human donor with multiple sclerosis.

The chain recombines TRBV27 with TRBJ2-7; D may be TRBD2 (6 bases). Deletions cut 8 bases from V and 1 base from J, with 9 bases between. Germline CDR1 reads MNHEY; CDR2 reads SMNVEV (reference sequence). This CDR3 has 12 residues. The CDR3 loop is CASGTASYEQYF. CDR3 bases: TGTGCCAGCGGGACTGCGTCCTACGAGCAGTACTTC.

The gene calls are TRBV28 and TRBJ2-1; D is perhaps TRBD1 (5 bases). The CDR3 is made up of 14 amino acids. Germline V gives CDR1 MDHEN, CDR2 SYDVKM. V lost 7 bases, J lost 6 bases, and 16 bases lay in between. The CDR3 is CASTLPQGANEQFF. The CDR3 bases are TGTGCCAGCACCCTACCCCAAGGGGCCAATGAGCAGTTCTTC.

The chain employs TRBV12-5 and TRBJ2-3, with 8 bases matching TRBD2. Trimming cost V 7 bases and J 3 bases; bases outside gene matches: 9. The germline CDR1 and CDR2 sequences are LGHNT and FRNRAP. CDR3 length: 15 residues. CDR3 amino acids: CASATGGGRTDTQYF. The CDR3 bases are TGTGCTAGTGCCACCGGCGGGGGGAGGACAGATACGCAGTATTTT.

The V gene is TRBV5-1, the J gene TRBJ2-3, with a possible D match to TRBD2 (5 bases). The V end lost 1 base, the J end lost 0 bases, and 9 bases lay between the germline ends. This CDR3 comprises 15 residues. The V gene's germline CDR1 is SGHRS and CDR2 YFSETQ. The CDR3 region has the DNA TGCGCCAGCAGCTTGCGGGGAACAAGCACAGATACGCAGTATTTT. Translated, it gives CASSLRGTSTDTQYF.

The chain employs TRBV3-1 and TRBJ2-5, with 7 bases that match TRBD1. Trimming cost V 4 bases and J 6 bases; bases outside gene matches: 8. Germline V gene data show CDR1 as LGHDT and CDR2 as YNNKEL (reference sequence). This CDR3 has 14 amino acids. The CDR3 loop is CASSPPTGKQTQYF. The CDR3 DNA is TGTGCCAGCAGCCCGCCGACAGGGAAGCAGACCCAGTACTTC.

The chain links TRBV2 to TRBJ2-7; 8 bases fit TRBD1. Germline trimming cut 4 bases from V and 6 bases from J; bases unmatched to any gene: 8. The CDR3 extends over 14 amino acids. The germline gives CDR1 SNHLY, CDR2 FYNNEI. The CDR3 loop reads CASSVLTGESEQYF. In nucleotides, the CDR3 is TGTGCCAGCAGTGTCCTGACAGGGGAAAGCGAGCAGTACTTC.

The gene calls are TRBV9 and TRBJ2-7; D is perhaps TRBD2 (7 bases). CDR3 length: 16 residues. Germline V gene data show CDR1 as SGDLS and CDR2 as YYNGEE. Deletions cut 4 bases from V and 2 bases from J, with 19 bases between. The CDR3 sequence is CASSPTPGGPTYEQYF. DNA for the CDR3: TGTGCCAGCAGCCCCACCCCCGGGGGGCCTACCTACGAGCAGTACTTC.

The J gene is TRBJ1-6, the V gene TRBV28, with D maybe TRBD1 (5 bases). The CDR3 spans 15 residues. V lost 3 bases, J lost 8 bases, and 14 bases lay in between. From germline, CDR1 is MDHEN and CDR2 SYDVKM. CDR3 in amino acids: CASSLGPGPDSPLHF. The CDR3 DNA follows: TGTGCCAGCAGTTTGGGACCAGGGCCAGATTCACCCCTCCACTTT.

CDR3 protein: CASSYRRTASPLHF. CDR3 in DNA: TGTGCCAGCAGTTACAGGCGGACGGCTTCACCCCTCCACTTT. The chain couples TRBV6-2 or TRBV6-3 to TRBJ1-6; D uncertain. The CDR3 extends over 14 amino acids. V lost 2 bases and J lost 9, with 11 bases in between. Germline assignment: CDR1 MNHEY and CDR2 SVGEGT.

This clonotype showed up just once. The chain is built from TRBV29-1 and TRBJ2-1; D not resolved. In germline, CDR1 is SQVTM, CDR2 ANQGSEA. V was clipped by 6 bases and J by 8 bases, with 11 bases between them. The CDR3 is 11 residues long. The CDR3 nucleotides read TGCAGCGTCAACAGAGGCTATGAGCAGTTCTTC. This sequence encodes CSVNRGYEQFF.

The V call is TRBV5-1, the J call TRBJ2-3; maybe TRBD2 (5 bases). Germline CDR1 is SGHRS and CDR2 is YFSETQ. Deletions cut 0 bases from V and 6 bases from J, with 11 bases between. This CDR3 comprises 14 residues. CDR3 DNA: TGCGCCAGCAGCTTGGCCGATAGAGGGGATACGCAGTATTTT. As protein: CASSLADRGDTQYF.

The gene calls are TRBV24-1 and TRBJ2-5, with 8 bases matching TRBD1. The CDR3 totals 16 residues. J gave up 3 bases and V 4 bases, and 9 bases lay outside the gene matches. The V gene's germline CDR1 is KGHDR and CDR2 SFDVKD. Here the CDR3 DNA reads TGTGCCACCAGTGAATTCACAGGGGGGAAGAAAGAGACCCAGTACTTC. Protein sequence: CATSEFTGGKKETQYF.

This chain uses TRBV11-3 with TRBJ1-5; unclear D gene. The CDR3 runs 14 residues. Germline V gene data show CDR1 as SGHNT and CDR2 as YENEEA. V was shortened by 1 base and J by 4 bases, with 8 bases between the two germline ends. Here the CDR3 reads CASSLGAENQPQHF. In DNA, the CDR3 is TGTGCCAGCAGCTTAGGGGCAGAAAATCAGCCCCAGCATTTT.

The genes are TRBV18 and TRBJ2-2; D not resolved. The CDR3 covers 14 residues. The V end lost 1 base, the J end lost 1 base, and 4 bases lay between the germline ends. Germline CDR1 KGHSH, CDR2 LQKENI. CDR3 coding DNA: TGTGCCAGCTCACCACAACAGAACACCGGGGAGCTGTTTTTT. This sequence encodes CASSPQQNTGELFF. Drawing the rest from reference TRBV18 and TRBJ2-2, the complete variable domain is NAGVMQNPRHLVRRRGQEARLRCSPMKGHSHVYWYRQLPEEGLKFMVYLQKENIIDESGMPKERFSAEFPKEGPSILRIQQVVRGDSAAYFCASSPQQNTGELFFGEGSRLTVL.

This clonotype was found once. The rearrangement uses TRBV7-2 and TRBJ1-6, with 10 positions matching TRBD1. Germline V lookup: CDR1 SGHTA, CDR2 FQGNSA. Trimming at V came to 1 base and at J to 13 bases, leaving 7 bases not matched to a gene. CDR3 length equals 15 residues. Here the CDR3 reads CASSLDPGQGIPLHF. The CDR3 DNA reads as TGTGCCAGCAGCTTAGACCCGGGACAGGGGATTCCCCTCCACTTT.

This clonotype appeared a single time. The V and J genes are TRBV6-5 and TRBJ2-7; tentative D call: TRBD1 (5 bases). Trimming took 6 bases from V and 4 from J, leaving 13 bases between them. The CDR3 is 13 amino acids. CDR1 and CDR2 (germline): MNHEY, SVGAGI. This chain's CDR3 is CASSTGRGYEQYF. In nucleotides, the CDR3 is TGTGCCAGCAGCACGGGTAGGGGATACGAGCAGTACTTC.

V usage is TRBV12-3 or TRBV12-4 and J usage is TRBJ2-3; D is possibly TRBD2 (7 bases). V lost 6 bases to trimming and J lost 2 bases, with 18 bases between them. The length of the CDR3 is 16 residues. CDR3 coding DNA: TGTGCCAGCAGGGGCGCGGGGGCGATTTCCACAGATACGCAGTATTTT. Translating it yields CASRGAGAISTDTQYF.